A single sample is the source of the 3 T cell receptor beta chains below, sequenced in a study of radiotherapy plus CTLA-4 blockade in lung cancer. This table comes from immunoSEQ multiplex PCR, and its TCRdb copy is limited to in-frame clones, with some not included. The data hold fewer than 150,000 clones, with about four fifths observed a single time. The sample was peripheral blood, taken from a patient treated with radiotherapy plus ipilimumab. The receptors stem from a human donor with non-small cell lung cancer who had a partial response to radiotherapy plus ipilimumab.

This chain uses TRBV19 with TRBJ2-3, with D perhaps matching TRBD1 (5 bases). Germline CDR1 and CDR2: LNHDA and SQIVND (reference sequence). The V and J ends lost 3 bases and 10 bases respectively, with 20 bases between them. This CDR3 has 15 residues. The CDR3 region has the DNA TGTGCCAGTAGTATTGGGGTTGGGCTGATACAGGCGCAGTATTTT. Amino acids: CASSIGVGLIQAQYF.

V is TRBV7-9 and J is TRBJ2-5, with 7 bases fitting TRBD2. This CDR3 is 15 amino acids long. CDR1 and CDR2 (germline): SEHNR, FQNEAQ (reference sequence). With 2 bases clipped from V and 1 base from J, the junction kept 4 bases outside the gene matches. CDR3 sequence: CASSLMGGIQETQYF. In DNA, the CDR3 is TGTGCCAGCAGCTTAATGGGAGGGATCCAAGAGACCCAGTACTTC.

To note about this clone: At one of its ends the junction is not consistent with the germline gene, which may arise from a read error. V is TRBV7-7 and J is TRBJ2-3; maybe TRBD1 (6 bases). Per the germline V gene, CDR1 is SSHAT and CDR2 is FNYEAQ (reference sequence). This CDR3 has 16 amino acids. CDR3 DNA: TGTGCTAGCAGCTTAGGTACAGGGATAGGCACAGATACGCAGTATTTT. Protein sequence: CASSLGTGIGTDTQYF. The full variable domain, its missing parts supplied by reference TRBV7-7 and TRBJ2-3, is GAGVSQSPRYKVTKRGQDVTLRCDPISSHATLYWYQQALGQGPEFLTYFNYEAQPDKSGLPSDRFSAERPEGSISTLTIQRTEQRDSAMYRCASSLGTGIGTDTQYFGPGTRLTVL.